The entry below describes one T cell receptor beta chain. This clonotype is medium-sized (0.01 to 0.1%) on the basis of its frequency; no count is available. What this receptor recognizes is not known. This record comes from a study of CXCR3-negative and CXCR3-positive naive CD8 T cells (dated by TCRdb to 2018 to 2020). Turning to the overall study: Approximately 140 million TRB reads were obtained in total, roughly 1.5 +/- 0.3 million reads per library. The diversity and physicochemical repertoire analyses included some 11 donors pooled from two independent experiments. TRBV-TRBJ cluster analysis included naive subsets from about 5 donors and memory cells from 3 donors. What the study reported, not specific to this receptor: Because surface CD5, which is linked to self-reactivity in mice, was comparable between the naive subsets, TCR interaction strength was also inferred from TRB CDR3 physicochemical properties. CXCR3 expression partially decreased after cryopreservation, so most assays used freshly isolated PBMCs. TRB CDR3s from CXCR3-positive naive cells showed higher hydrophobicity (lower Kidera factor 4), lower energy, and higher strength and volume indices than CXCR3-negative naive cells. Within the same donor, TRBV-TRBJ usage looked similar between naive CXCR3-negative and CXCR3-positive cells, but memory cells had distinct patterns. Both naive subsets had comparably high repertoire diversity, while memory CD8+ T cells had much lower repertoire diversity.

Each CD8+ T cell subset was flow-sorted in triplicate, with over 250,000 cells per subset placed directly into RLT lysis buffer. To keep memory contaminants out, a stringent definition of naive CD8+ T cells was applied: CD45RO-CCR7+CD27+CD95-. Using standard density gradient centrifugation, peripheral blood mononuclear cells were isolated from buffy coats. A FACSAria III was used to flow-sort naive CD8+ T cells into CXCR3-negative and CXCR3-positive populations. An RNeasy Mini Kit was used to extract total RNA from the sorted cells. The CDR3 has 12 amino acids, counting the end cysteine and phenylalanine. There is no recorded DNA. The germline V gene yields SQVTM for CDR1 and ANQGSEA for CDR2. Reads for this sample came from a NextSeq 550. The Human TCR Profiling Kit (MiLaboratory) was used to make UMI-labeled 5' RACE TRB cDNA libraries. cDNA synthesis used the entire amount of extracted RNA, and PCR amplification then used the entire amount of cDNA produced. Libraries were prepared in parallel using an identical number of PCR cycles. Per the authors' processing: With a minimum of two reads required per UMI, MIGEC and MiXCR pulled out about 50,000 +/- 9,200 unique UMI-labeled TRB cDNA molecules from each library. On average, each library contained approximately 40,000 +/- 10,000 functional in-frame TRB CDR3 nucleotide clonotypes without stop codons. After downsampling to 5000 UMI-labeled TRB molecules per sample, diversity metrics, including normalized Shannon-Wiener and Chao1, were computed in VDJtools. Clonotype-size-weighted physicochemical properties of the central five CDR3 residues (interaction energy, strength, volume and Kidera factor 4) were computed in VDJtools. TCRdb reprocessed the reads; each CDR3 protein sequence makes one entry, and DNA is unavailable. Clone size and V and J calls follow TCRdb, not the original study. The sample's table lists a count of 5,000 to 6,500 distinct CDR3 sequences. The ten largest make up more than 1.5% of the sample.

This receptor chain uses TRBV29-1 and TRBJ1-1. Input material: naive CXCR3+ CD8+ T cells from blood. Explained via the paper, the cell subset or site label denotes: CD45RO-CCR7+CD27+CD95- naive CD8+ T cells expressing CXCR3 (TNR3+). This sequence originates from a human donor in good health. Some clones in this sample may be carry-over from other donors' samples. For the CDR3, the sequence is CSSKGEGTEAFF. Outside the CDR3, residues come from the reference TRBV29-1 and TRBJ1-1 proteins, so the full variable domain is: SAVISQKPSRDICQRGTSLTIQCQVDSQVTMMFWYRQQPGQSLTLIATANQGSEATYESGFVIDKFPISRPNLTFSTLTVSNMSPEDSSIYLCSSKGEGTEAFFGQGTRLTVV.